Sequencing of this T cell receptor beta chain was carried out in a study of Graves' ophthalmopathy and Graves' hyperthyroidism (dated by TCRdb to 2016 to 2018). About the investigation overall: Peripheral blood was collected before any treatment was given, at the time of initial diagnosis. To tell Graves' ophthalmopathy apart from Graves' hyperthyroidism, and to predict which patients would progress to ophthalmopathy, the study relied on TCR beta repertoire signatures. In total, 135 blood samples were TCR-sequenced: some 40 ophthalmopathy, some 75 hyperthyroidism and some 17 hyperthyroidism-to-ophthalmopathy patients. To explore V-J signatures that separate ophthalmopathy from hyperthyroidism, a discovery set of 100 patients was enrolled, consisting of more than 40 with ophthalmopathy and approximately 60 with stable hyperthyroidism. An independent validation cohort was composed of some 18 hyperthyroidism patients and more than 15 patients who later progressed from hyperthyroidism to ophthalmopathy. In over 5 hyperthyroidism patients, the T-cell repertoire of thyroid tissue was compared with the T-cell repertoire of blood. Following sample collection, hyperthyroidism patients were given methimazole at a starting dose of 30 mg daily, and ophthalmopathy patients were given high-dose intravenous methylprednisolone. The 90 or so discovery patients were randomly split 7:3 into training and test sets.

Relative to germline, V is missing 3 bases and J is missing 0 bases, with 11 bases of the junction outside any gene match. The germline V gene sets CDR1 to KGHSH and CDR2 to LQKENI. Reading from cysteine to phenylalanine, the CDR3 counts 19 amino acids. Of the read, only the CDR3 DNA is kept; its 57 bases are in frame from base 1. The full study reports these points: The 13-signature model separated ophthalmopathy from stable hyperthyroidism with 87.88% sensitivity and 81.08% specificity in cross-validation, and 80%/75% in the test set. Most expanded thyroid clonotypes with a frequency above 0.001 also appeared in blood, which suggests that blood repertoires may reflect the immune response in the thyroid. In validation, the model predicted ophthalmopathy progression with about 71% sensitivity and roughly 72% specificity; some 13 predicted patients were CT-confirmed with GO in a median of around 6 months. No statistical method was used to predetermine the sample size, and group allocation was not hidden from the investigators.

For repertoire sequencing, the TCR beta CDR3 regions were amplified from RNA transcripts. HTBI primers and the Qiagen OneStep RT-PCR kit were used in a first-round RT-PCR, which was followed by a second-round multiplex PCR, size selection and purification. The libraries underwent paired-end sequencing with 100 bp reads on an Illumina HiSeq2000. Regarding the original processing steps: Reads were processed with SOAPnuke, discarding reads with adapters, uncalled bases, mean Phred below 15, or no exact constant-primer or identifier match. COPE v1.2.5 was used to merge high-quality paired reads. Clonotypes were defined as unique nucleotide sequences and were aligned to IMGT TRB V, D and J references using MiTCR v1.1. Only V-J combinations with frequency above 0.0001 were analysed, covering around 99% of repertoires. A TCR clonal expansion and chaos score per V-J combination was defined as the ratio of F50 clonal expansion to chaos observed in the TCRdist matrix. Welch's t-statistics and random forest were used to reduce features to some 13 V-J combinations, which were fed into a naive Bayes classifier. Thyroid-blood repertoire similarity was quantified with the Morisita-Horn index. The public reads were quality trimmed at Q25 with fastp and then assembled into clones with MiXCR by TCRdb, keeping productive beta chains. When rows share a CDR3 protein, they turn into one entry using the most common DNA and genes. TCRdb's processing, not the study's, gives the V and J calls here. For this sample the table gives 200,000 to 250,000 distinct CDR3 sequences, of which under 30% were detected only once. The ten biggest clones cover about 9.1% of the sample.

In this sample, this clonotype turned up a few times. The target of this receptor is not known. Within one base of it there is no much larger clone, and no base qualities were kept. The ophthalmopathy patients had moderately to severely active disease, with a Clinical Activity Score of 3 or higher, a NOSPECS grade of 4 or higher, and a disease duration of less than 3 months. Patients were excluded if they had other autoimmune diseases, uncontrolled infections, pregnancy or lactation. Diagnosis was based on clinical symptoms, serum thyroxine, TRAb, thyroid ultrasound and orbital computed tomography. Ficoll-Paque density gradient centrifugation was used to isolate PBMCs from around 10 ml of fresh peripheral blood. Total RNA was extracted with Trizol reagent and quality-checked on an Agilent 2100 Bioanalyzer.

The sample taken for sequencing was peripheral blood. The clonotype originates from a man over 45 with Graves' ophthalmopathy. Donor details come from another sample of the same person, matched by shared clones. The V gene is TRBV18 and the J gene is TRBJ2-4; 10 nucleotides in the junction match TRBD2. The DNA is as follows: TGTGCCAGCTCACCGCGACTAGCGGGCAGTATCTTAGCCAAAAACATTCAGTACTTC. It codes for CASSPRLAGSILAKNIQYF.